At least ten counts were recorded for the clone carrying this TCR beta chain. Its specificity is unknown. V lost 9 bases, J lost 0 bases, and 4 bases stayed unmatched. The germline gives CDR1 LNHDA, CDR2 SQIVND (reference sequence). The CDR3 totals 13 residues. The sample comes from a study of response to subunit inactivated influenza vaccine. Regarding the study as a whole: There was a suggestion from the authors that each seasonal influenza vaccination recruits few new T cells.

MiXCR, applied by TCRdb to the RT-PCR reads, yields one record per CDR3 protein. The top ten hold 10% to 15% of the sample, which has 400,000 to 650,000 distinct CDR3 sequences, less than 7.5% seen once. The chain has TRBV19 and TRBJ1-1; 7 positions match TRBD1. The clonotype originates from a man aged 45 to 70 who received an inactivated influenza vaccine. Material: PBMCs from blood, obtained roughly 24 months after vaccination. The CDR3 sequence: CASSGQMNTEAFF. In DNA form, the CDR3 reads TGTGCCAGCTCGGGACAGATGAACACTGAAGCTTTCTTT.